Reported below is one T cell receptor (beta chain). Its specificity is unknown. This sample was taken from a study of cytomegalovirus exposure and HLA in healthy donors. Study-wide results and limits: Based on reports, TCR beta sequences accurately predicted HLA-A and HLA-B alleles for most subjects. A later analysis reported that several of the most significant clusters appeared to be linked to common viral pathogens, among them Epstein-Barr virus.

The CDR3 has 16 amino acids. Germline CDR1 reads LNHDA; CDR2 reads SQIVND (reference sequence). V was pared by 1 base and J by 4 bases, with 6 bases of the junction left unmatched. PCR used 60 Vbeta primers and 13 Jbeta primers. Here immunoSEQ multiplex PCR was the method, and the copy in TCRdb shows in-frame clones only, minus some. This table holds 60,000 or so clones, approximately 71% found once. This clonotype originated in a woman aged 40 to 55 in good health and CMV-seropositive. The rearrangement uses TRBV19 and TRBJ1-5; 8 positions agree with TRBD1. Sample: PBMCs. This CDR3 reads CASSIANRGGNQPQHF. The DNA of the CDR3 is TGTGCCAGTAGTATAGCAAACAGGGGGGGTAATCAGCCCCAGCATTTT.